This T cell receptor (beta chain) comes out of a study of T-cell memory formation after mild COVID-19. Study-wide context: For the most part, TCR clusters were specific to one donor.

After 5'RACE with constant-segment primers, TCR alpha and TCR beta cDNA libraries carrying sample barcodes and UMIs were obtained. TCRdb passed the 5' RACE reads through MiXCR, listing each CDR3 protein once. The sample contains about 340,000 distinct CDR3 sequences, 20% to 25% of which appear only once. This clonotype was picked up a small number of times. The antigen remains unidentified. Study-wide points: The study found balanced CD4/CD8 in clones contracting day 15 to 85 and a CD4+ lean in later expanders.

V was pared by 4 bases and J by 5 bases, with 8 bases of the junction left unmatched. The CDR3 covers 15 residues. Germline-derived CDR1 and CDR2 are SGHRS and YFSETQ. The V call is TRBV5-1, the J call TRBJ1-1, with TRBD1 matching 10 bases. The TCR was taken from a man between 18 and 29 years old who had mild COVID-19 (a few samples of this study predate the infection). Cell type and time point are not known. The sample consisted of PBMCs or a T cell subset sorted from them (not recorded which). As DNA, the CDR3 is TGCGCCAGCAGCATAATTCCGGGACAGGGGACTGAAGCTTTCTTT. This sequence encodes CASSIIPGQGTEAFF.